The 3 T cell receptor beta chains below were found in one sample sequenced in a study of blood T cell repertoires in COVID-19. The table came from immunoSEQ multiplex PCR; TCRdb's copy has only in-frame clones and leaves some out. The data show approximately 200,000 clones, around 87% seen once. The sequencing sample was made of peripheral blood. All receptors come from a woman between 25 and 40 years old with active or convalescent COVID-19.

The chain carries TRBV5-1 and TRBJ2-7, with 13 positions matching TRBD2. CDR1 SGHRS and CDR2 YFSETQ come from the germline V gene. The CDR3 is made up of 15 amino acids. V shed 5 bases and J 2 bases; nucleotides not matched to a gene: 4. CDR3 residues: CASRTGTSGTYEQYF. CDR3 nucleotides: TGCGCCAGCAGAACCGGGACTAGCGGGACCTACGAGCAGTACTTC.

This sequence joins TRBV28 and TRBJ1-2; D gene unclear. CDR1 is MDHEN, CDR2 SYDVKM, per germline. The V gene lost 3 bases and the J gene lost 3 bases, with 11 bases spanning the gap. This CDR3 contains 14 residues. CDR3 loop: CASSLAGSYYGYTF. In DNA form, the CDR3 reads TGTGCCAGCAGTTTGGCGGGTTCGTACTATGGCTACACCTTC.

This sequence joins TRBV24-1 and TRBJ2-7; TRBD1 agrees at 7 bases. V gave up 4 bases and J gave up 6 bases; unmatched junction bases: 5. The CDR3 runs 13 residues. CDR1 and CDR2 (germline): KGHDR, SFDVKD. The DNA for the CDR3 is TGTGCCACCAGTGAACAGGGGCTTGTCGAGCAGTACTTC. This gives the protein CATSEQGLVEQYF.